The clone carrying this TCR beta chain was counted only a few times. Antigen unknown. Construction of the TCRbeta library involved unique molecular identifiers. TCRdb itself ran the PCR reads through MiXCR, one entry per CDR3 protein. The top ten clones hold 30% to 40% of a sample with fewer than 750,000 distinct CDR3 sequences, over 25% of them seen once. This entry belongs to a study of T-cell reconstitution after alpha-beta-depleted transplantation in children. Study-level results: Expanded clones from the graft, numbering several hundred, reportedly supplied alpha-beta T cells about two months after transplant. Surviving thymic progenitors and recipient T cells were the source of high TCRbeta diversity at day 60 in some patients.

Sequences were derived from PBMCs, sampled before TCRalphabeta/CD19-depleted stem cell transplant. The receptor was isolated from a boy under three years old with Wiskott-Aldrich syndrome, due to receive a stem cell transplant.

CDR3 amino acids: CASMRGSNTGELFF. The CDR3 coding sequence is TGTGCCAGCATGCGGGGGTCGAACACCGGGGAGCTGTTTTTT. The chain recombines TRBV25-1 with TRBJ2-2, with TRBD2 matching 7 bases. The length of the CDR3 is 14 residues. The germline V gene has CDR1 MGHDK and CDR2 SYGVNS. With 7 bases clipped from V and 0 bases from J, the junction kept 2 bases outside the gene matches.